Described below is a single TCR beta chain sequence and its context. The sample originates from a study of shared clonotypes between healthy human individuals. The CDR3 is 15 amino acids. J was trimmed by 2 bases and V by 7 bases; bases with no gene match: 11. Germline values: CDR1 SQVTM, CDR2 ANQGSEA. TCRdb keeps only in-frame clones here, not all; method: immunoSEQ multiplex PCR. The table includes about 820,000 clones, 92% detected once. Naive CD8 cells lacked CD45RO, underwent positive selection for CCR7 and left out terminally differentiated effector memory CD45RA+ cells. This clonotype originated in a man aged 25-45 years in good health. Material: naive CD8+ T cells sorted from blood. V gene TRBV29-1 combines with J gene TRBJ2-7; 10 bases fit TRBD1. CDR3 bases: TGCAGCGCCCTGGTCGGGGACAGGGGCACCTACGAGCAGTACTTC. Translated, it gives CSALVGDRGTYEQYF.